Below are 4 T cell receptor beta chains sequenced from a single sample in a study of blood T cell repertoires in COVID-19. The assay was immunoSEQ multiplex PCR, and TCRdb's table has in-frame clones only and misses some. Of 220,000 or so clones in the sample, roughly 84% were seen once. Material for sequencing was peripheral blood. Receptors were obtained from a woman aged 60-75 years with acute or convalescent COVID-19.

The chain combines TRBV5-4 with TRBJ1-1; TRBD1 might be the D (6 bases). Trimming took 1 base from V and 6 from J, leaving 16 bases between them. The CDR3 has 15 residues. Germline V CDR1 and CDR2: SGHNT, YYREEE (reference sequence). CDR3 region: CASSLFGTGQSEAFF. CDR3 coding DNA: TGTGCCAGCAGCTTGTTTGGTACAGGGCAGTCTGAAGCTTTCTTT.

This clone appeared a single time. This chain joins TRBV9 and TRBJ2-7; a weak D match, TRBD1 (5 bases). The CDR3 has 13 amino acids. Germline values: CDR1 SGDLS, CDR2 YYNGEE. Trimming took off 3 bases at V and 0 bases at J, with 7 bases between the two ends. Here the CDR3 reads CASSADNSYEQYF. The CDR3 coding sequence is TGTGCCAGCAGCGCGGACAACTCCTACGAGCAGTACTTC.

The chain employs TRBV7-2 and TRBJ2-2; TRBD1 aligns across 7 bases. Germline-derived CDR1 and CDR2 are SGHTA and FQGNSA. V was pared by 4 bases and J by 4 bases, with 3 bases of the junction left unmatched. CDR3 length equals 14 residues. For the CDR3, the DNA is TGTGCCAGCAGCTCCTACAGGGGCACCGGGGAGCTGTTTTTT. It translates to CASSSYRGTGELFF.

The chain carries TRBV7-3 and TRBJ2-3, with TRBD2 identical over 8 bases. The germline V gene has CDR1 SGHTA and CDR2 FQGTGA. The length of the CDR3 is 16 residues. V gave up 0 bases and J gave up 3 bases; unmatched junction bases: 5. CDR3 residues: CASSLTSGASTDTQYF. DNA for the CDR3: TGTGCCAGCAGCTTAACTAGCGGGGCGTCGACAGATACGCAGTATTTT.